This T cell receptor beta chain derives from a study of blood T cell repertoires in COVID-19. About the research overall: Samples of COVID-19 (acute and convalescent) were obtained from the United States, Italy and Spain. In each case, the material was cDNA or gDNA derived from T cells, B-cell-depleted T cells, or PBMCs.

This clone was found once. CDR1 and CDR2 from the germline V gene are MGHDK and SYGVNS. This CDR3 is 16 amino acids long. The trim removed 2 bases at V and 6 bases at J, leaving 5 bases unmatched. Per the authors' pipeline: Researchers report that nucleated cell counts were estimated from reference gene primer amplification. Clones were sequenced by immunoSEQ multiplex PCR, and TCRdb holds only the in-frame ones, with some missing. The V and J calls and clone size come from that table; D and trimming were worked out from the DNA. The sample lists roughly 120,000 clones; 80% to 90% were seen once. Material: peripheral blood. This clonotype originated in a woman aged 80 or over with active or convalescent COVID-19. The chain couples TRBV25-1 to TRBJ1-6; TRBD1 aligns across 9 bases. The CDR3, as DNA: TGTGCCAGCAGTGAAGCCGGGACAGGGTTTAATTCACCCCTCCACTTT. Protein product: CASSEAGTGFNSPLHF.